Below are 7 T cell receptor beta chains sequenced from a single sample in a study of T cell responses to AZD1222 COVID-19 vaccine. Profiling relied on immunoSEQ multiplex PCR, and the TCRdb table lists in-frame clones only, not all of them. The sample carries some 140,000 clones, 85% to 90% recorded once. The sample in question was peripheral blood, obtained on day 0 of MenACWY control vaccination. The receptors were sampled from an adult in good health.

This clone was seen once. This chain uses TRBV5-1 with TRBJ2-1; 8 nucleotides align to TRBD2. The CDR3 spans 14 residues. The V gene's germline CDR1 is SGHRS and CDR2 YFSETQ. V dropped 5 bases and J dropped 7; count of bases not matched to a gene: 8. The CDR3 region is CASSSAREGNEQFF. The CDR3 region has the DNA TGCGCCAGCAGTTCCGCCCGGGAGGGAAATGAGCAGTTCTTC.

This chain uses TRBV19 with TRBJ1-5; D unresolved. The length of the CDR3 is 15 residues. Germline-derived CDR1 and CDR2 are LNHDA and SQIVND (reference sequence). Trimming took 9 bases from V and 0 from J, leaving 15 bases between them. In DNA form, the CDR3 reads TGTGCCAGCGCGCCTCGATGGGATAGCAATCAGCCCCAGCATTTT. This encodes CASAPRWDSNQPQHF.

The rearrangement joins TRBV19 to TRBJ1-5; no reliable D call. Germline loops: CDR1 LNHDA, CDR2 SQIVND (reference sequence). The germline V and J ends were trimmed by 3 bases and 9 bases, with 12 bases remaining between them. CDR3 length equals 13 residues. For the CDR3, the DNA is TGTGCCAGTAGTATTCCCGAATCGGGGCCCCAGCATTTT. Amino acids: CASSIPESGPQHF.

The rearrangement links TRBV28 to TRBJ2-7; 13 bases agree with TRBD2. The germline V gene has CDR1 MDHEN and CDR2 SYDVKM. V lost 8 bases to trimming and J lost 3 bases; unmatched junction nucleotides: 16. The CDR3 consists of 18 residues. The CDR3 loop reads CASLSKTSGRANLYEQYF. As DNA, the CDR3 is TGTGCCAGCTTATCGAAAACTAGCGGGAGGGCCAATCTCTACGAGCAGTACTTC.

This clone appeared a few times. The chain employs TRBV24-1 and TRBJ2-2; 11 nucleotides line up with TRBD1. V gave up 4 bases and J gave up 3 bases; unmatched junction bases: 6. Per the germline V gene, CDR1 is KGHDR and CDR2 is SFDVKD. The CDR3 is made up of 17 amino acids. CDR3 region: CATSEPPGQGDTGELFF. CDR3 bases: TGTGCCACCAGTGAGCCTCCGGGACAGGGGGACACCGGGGAGCTGTTTTTT.

This clone has just one count. This sequence joins TRBV2 and TRBJ2-2; the D is unclear. The germline V gene has CDR1 SNHLY and CDR2 FYNNEI. The length of the CDR3 is 14 residues. The germline V and J ends were trimmed by 1 base and 5 bases, with 8 bases remaining between them. CDR3 sequence: CASSEVLSTGELFF. CDR3 DNA: TGTGCCAGCAGTGAAGTCCTCTCAACCGGGGAGCTGTTTTTT.

This rearrangement joins TRBV6-6 to TRBJ1-2, with TRBD1 matching 10 bases. The CDR3 loop spans 16 amino acids. Germline CDR1 is MNHNY and CDR2 is SVGAGI (reference sequence). V trimming: 0 bases; J trimming: 4 bases; junction bases outside the gene matches: 5. This chain's CDR3 is CASSYSRGQGTYGYTF. The CDR3 DNA reads as TGTGCCAGCAGTTACTCGAGGGGACAGGGGACCTATGGCTACACCTTC.